Here is one T cell receptor (beta chain) with its context. TCRdb passed the RT-PCR reads through MiXCR, listing each CDR3 protein once. The sample consists of approximately 220,000 distinct CDR3 sequences, around 41% of them appearing once. The data stem from a study of patients and donors after allogeneic stem cell transplantation. CDR3 size: 13 residues. V shed 3 bases and J shed 6 bases, with 11 bases lying between them. Per the germline V gene, CDR1 is LGHDT and CDR2 is YNNKEL (reference sequence). The genes are TRBV3-1 and TRBJ2-5; D not certain. This clonotype originated in a human donor who was either an allogeneic HSCT recipient or a stem cell or donor lymphocyte infusion donor (not recorded which). It is not recorded whose cells these are; they may come from a transplant donor. Sample: blood, either unsorted or a sorted T cell fraction (not recorded which). The DNA for the CDR3 is TGTGCCAGCAGCCACATTGGACGGCAGACCCAGTACTTC. Translated: CASSHIGRQTQYF.